This entry is about one T cell receptor (beta chain). An end of the junction differs from the germline gene, which may be a read error. The sample comes from a study of CD8 T cells in ankylosing spondylitis. This CDR3 contains 16 residues. Per germline, CDR1 DFQATT and CDR2 SNEGSKA (reference sequence). Via MiXCR, TCRdb re-called the 5' RACE reads, giving one row per CDR3 protein. The sample records almost 250,000 distinct CDR3 sequences, 32% being singletons. Source material: blood, either unsorted or a sorted T cell fraction (not recorded which). The chain uses TRBV20-1 and TRBJ2-5, with 7 nucleotides matching TRBD2. The clonotype comes from a male donor with ankylosing spondylitis or in good health (not recorded which). The CDR3 protein is CCARNWGGLYQETQYF. CDR3 in DNA: TGCTGTGCTAGAAATTGGGGGGGATTGTACCAAGAGACCCAGTACTTC.